Listed here is a single TCR beta chain. This record belongs to a study of cytomegalovirus exposure and HLA in healthy donors. Germline-derived CDR1 and CDR2 are MDHEN and SYDVKM. The CDR3 has 15 amino acids. J was trimmed by 8 bases and V by 0 bases; bases with no gene match: 8. Primers for the PCR totalled 60 Vbeta and 13 Jbeta. Sequenced by immunoSEQ multiplex PCR; TCRdb stores in-frame clones only, minus some. The table has about 160,000 clones, approximately 80% seen once. Sequences were obtained from PBMCs. This chain links TRBV28 with TRBJ1-2; 8 positions agree with TRBD1. This TCR was recovered from a woman in her forties or fifties in good health and CMV-seronegative. CDR3 in DNA: TGTGCCAGCAGTTTATGGGGCAGGGGGCTGGGCGGCTACACCTTC. It encodes CASSLWGRGLGGYTF.